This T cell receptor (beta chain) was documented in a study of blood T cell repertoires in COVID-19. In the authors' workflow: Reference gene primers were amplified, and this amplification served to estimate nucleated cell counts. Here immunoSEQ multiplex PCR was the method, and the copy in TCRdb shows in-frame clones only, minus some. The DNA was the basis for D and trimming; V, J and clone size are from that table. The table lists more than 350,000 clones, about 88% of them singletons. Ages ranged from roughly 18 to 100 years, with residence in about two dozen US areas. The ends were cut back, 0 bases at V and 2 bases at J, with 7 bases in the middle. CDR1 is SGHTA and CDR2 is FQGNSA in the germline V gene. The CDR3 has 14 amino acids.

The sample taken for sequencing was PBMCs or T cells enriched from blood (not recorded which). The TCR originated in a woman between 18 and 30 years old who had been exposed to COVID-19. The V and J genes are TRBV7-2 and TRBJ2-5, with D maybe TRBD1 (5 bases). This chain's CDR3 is CASSLAQGQETQYF. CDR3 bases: TGTGCCAGCAGCTTAGCGCAGGGACAAGAGACCCAGTACTTC. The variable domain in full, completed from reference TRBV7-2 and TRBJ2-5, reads GAGVSQSPSNKVTEKGKDVELRCDPISGHTALYWYRQSLGQGLEFLIYFQGNSAPDKSGLPSDRFSAERTGGSVSTLTIQRTQQEDSAVYLCASSLAQGQETQYFGPGTRLLVL.